A selection of T cell receptor beta chains follows, all from one sample in a study of cytotoxic CD8 clonotypes in ibrutinib-treated CLL. The repertoire was sequenced with immunoSEQ multiplex PCR; TCRdb's copy has only in-frame clones and lacks some. The table records 110,000 to 150,000 clones, approximately 90% of them present only once. Sequenced here: PBMCs, sampled after 12 months of ibrutinib treatment. The receptors originated from a human donor with chronic lymphocytic leukemia. CDR3s include the opening cysteine and the closing phenylalanine or tryptophan. Fields, in order: D gene, V gene, J gene, clone size, CDR3 protein, CDR3 DNA. D genes are given only for firm matches. Where a row states a size, it is once, few, many or the class of an expanded clone; other rows omit it.

D gene: TRBD1; V gene: TRBV4-2; J gene: TRBJ1-4; clone size: NA; CDR3 protein: CASGPGQGNEKLFF; CDR3 DNA: TGTGCCAGCGGACCGGGACAGGGAAATGAAAAACTGTTTTTT
D gene: NA; V gene: TRBV7-9; J gene: TRBJ1-2; clone size: NA; CDR3 protein: CASSSRDILVHGYTF; CDR3 DNA: TGTGCCAGCAGCTCGAGGGACATATTGGTCCATGGCTACACCTTC
D gene: NA; V gene: TRBV29-1; J gene: TRBJ2-5; clone size: once; CDR3 protein: CSVLGSYGETQYF; CDR3 DNA: TGCAGCGTTCTAGGGTCTTATGGAGAGACCCAGTACTTC
D gene: NA; V gene: TRBV4-2; J gene: TRBJ2-7; clone size: NA; CDR3 protein: CASSHGVNSYEQYF; CDR3 DNA: TGTGCCAGCAGCCATGGGGTGAACTCCTACGAGCAGTACTTC
D gene: TRBD2; V gene: TRBV27; J gene: TRBJ2-1; clone size: NA; CDR3 protein: CASKKPGTSGRGEQFF; CDR3 DNA: TGTGCCAGCAAAAAACCCGGGACTAGCGGGAGAGGGGAGCAGTTCTTC
D gene: TRBD1; V gene: TRBV7-2; J gene: TRBJ2-5; clone size: NA; CDR3 protein: CASSRTRDRETQYF; CDR3 DNA: TGTGCCAGCAGTAGAACCCGGGACAGAGAGACCCAGTACTTC
D gene: TRBD1; V gene: TRBV28; J gene: TRBJ2-7; clone size: few; CDR3 protein: CASTVDRGYYEQYF; CDR3 DNA: TGTGCCAGCACCGTGGACAGGGGCTACTACGAGCAGTACTTC
D gene: TRBD1; V gene: TRBV14; J gene: TRBJ2-7; clone size: NA; CDR3 protein: CASSHPGTGFNEQYF; CDR3 DNA: TGTGCCAGCAGCCACCCCGGGACAGGGTTCAACGAGCAGTACTTC
D gene: NA; V gene: TRBV6-5; J gene: TRBJ1-1; clone size: NA; CDR3 protein: CASSLGGNTEAFF; CDR3 DNA: TGTGCCAGCAGTCTCGGTGGGAACACTGAAGCTTTCTTT
D gene: NA; V gene: TRBV12-5; J gene: TRBJ2-2; clone size: NA; CDR3 protein: CATGKANTGELFF; CDR3 DNA: TGTGCAACCGGGAAGGCGAACACCGGGGAGCTGTTTTTT
D gene: TRBD2; V gene: TRBV5-1; J gene: TRBJ2-1; clone size: NA; CDR3 protein: CASSLLLAGGSDNEQFF; CDR3 DNA: TGCGCCAGCAGCTTGTTACTAGCGGGAGGGTCAGACAATGAGCAGTTCTTC
D gene: NA; V gene: TRBV4-1; J gene: TRBJ2-3; clone size: NA; CDR3 protein: CASSQDPNGFTDTQYF; CDR3 DNA: TGCGCCAGCAGCCAAGATCCCAACGGGTTCACAGATACGCAGTATTTT
D gene: NA; V gene: TRBV9; J gene: TRBJ2-7; clone size: NA; CDR3 protein: CASSSRPSYEQYF; CDR3 DNA: TGTGCCAGCAGCTCGAGACCTTCCTACGAGCAGTACTTC
D gene: TRBD2; V gene: TRBV9; J gene: TRBJ2-1; clone size: NA; CDR3 protein: CASSPAGAGAGNEQFF; CDR3 DNA: TGTGCCAGCAGCCCAGCGGGGGCGGGAGCTGGCAATGAGCAGTTCTTC
D gene: NA; V gene: TRBV15; J gene: TRBJ2-1; clone size: NA; CDR3 protein: CATSRAATSNEQFF; CDR3 DNA: TGTGCCACCAGCAGAGCCGCGACTAGCAATGAGCAGTTCTTC
D gene: NA; V gene: TRBV5-4; J gene: TRBJ2-3; clone size: NA; CDR3 protein: CASSQGDTQYF; CDR3 DNA: TGTGCCAGCAGCCAGGGTGATACGCAGTATTTT
D gene: NA; V gene: TRBV29-1; J gene: TRBJ2-1; clone size: NA; CDR3 protein: CSVEPGSSYNEQFF; CDR3 DNA: TGCAGCGTTGAACCGGGGAGCTCCTACAATGAGCAGTTCTTC
D gene: NA; V gene: TRBV11-3; J gene: TRBJ2-2; clone size: NA; CDR3 protein: CASSLSFGGPTGELFF; CDR3 DNA: TGTGCCAGCAGCTTAAGTTTTGGAGGGCCCACCGGGGAGCTGTTTTTT
D gene: TRBD1; V gene: TRBV4-2; J gene: TRBJ1-4; clone size: NA; CDR3 protein: CATAPPGTGFEKLFF; CDR3 DNA: TGTGCCACCGCACCTCCCGGGACAGGGTTTGAAAAACTGTTTTTT
D gene: NA; V gene: TRBV7-9; J gene: TRBJ2-1; clone size: NA; CDR3 protein: CASSTSSGSSYNEQFF; CDR3 DNA: TGTGCCAGCAGCACCTCCAGCGGAAGCTCCTACAATGAGCAGTTCTTC
D gene: TRBD1; V gene: TRBV28; J gene: TRBJ2-1; clone size: once; CDR3 protein: CASSKAGTVNEQFF; CDR3 DNA: TGTGCCAGCAGCAAGGCCGGGACAGTAAATGAGCAGTTCTTC
D gene: NA; V gene: TRBV27; J gene: TRBJ2-5; clone size: NA; CDR3 protein: CASSLSRQGQETQYF; CDR3 DNA: TGTGCCAGCAGTTTATCCCGGCAGGGACAAGAGACCCAGTACTTC
D gene: TRBD1; V gene: TRBV29-1; J gene: TRBJ1-1; clone size: NA; CDR3 protein: CSVERTGGTEAFF; CDR3 DNA: TGCAGCGTCGAACGCACAGGGGGCACTGAAGCTTTCTTT
D gene: NA; V gene: TRBV29-1; J gene: TRBJ1-2; clone size: once; CDR3 protein: CSVAAGTSFGYTF; CDR3 DNA: TGCAGCGTGGCAGCCGGGACATCCTTCGGCTACACCTTC
D gene: NA; V gene: TRBV28; J gene: TRBJ1-1; clone size: NA; CDR3 protein: CASSLQDNMNTEAFF; CDR3 DNA: TGTGCCAGCAGCCTTCAGGATAACATGAACACTGAAGCTTTCTTT
D gene: NA; V gene: TRBV11-3; J gene: TRBJ2-4; clone size: NA; CDR3 protein: CASSSDLDRAKNIQYF; CDR3 DNA: TGTGCCAGCAGCTCCGACCTCGACAGGGCCAAAAACATTCAGTACTTC
D gene: NA; V gene: TRBV7-8; J gene: TRBJ2-1; clone size: NA; CDR3 protein: CASSPLGGRDEQFF; CDR3 DNA: TGTGCCAGCAGCCCGCTCGGGGGGCGGGATGAGCAGTTCTTC
D gene: TRBD1; V gene: TRBV19; J gene: TRBJ1-5; clone size: NA; CDR3 protein: CASSSAATGRDQPQHF; CDR3 DNA: TGTGCCAGTAGTTCCGCCGCGACAGGGAGAGACCAGCCCCAGCATTTT
D gene: TRBD1; V gene: TRBV28; J gene: TRBJ1-1; clone size: NA; CDR3 protein: CASAQDRGARTEAFF; CDR3 DNA: TGTGCCAGCGCCCAAGACAGGGGGGCGCGTACTGAAGCTTTCTTT